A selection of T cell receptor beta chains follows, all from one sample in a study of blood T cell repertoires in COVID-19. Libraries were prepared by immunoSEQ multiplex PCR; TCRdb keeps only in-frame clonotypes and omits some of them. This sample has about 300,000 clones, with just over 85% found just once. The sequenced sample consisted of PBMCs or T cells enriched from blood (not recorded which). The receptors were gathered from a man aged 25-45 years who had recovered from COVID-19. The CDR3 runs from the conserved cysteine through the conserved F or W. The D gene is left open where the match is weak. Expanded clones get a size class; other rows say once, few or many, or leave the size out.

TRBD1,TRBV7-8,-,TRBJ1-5,TGTGCCAGCAGTCGGGGGACAGGGATCAGTGGCAATCAGCCCCAGCATTTT,CASSRGTGISGNQPQHF
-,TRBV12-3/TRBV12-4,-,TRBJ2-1,TGTGCCATCTCACCGGGGTTAATGGATGAGCAGTTCTTC,CAISPGLMDEQFF
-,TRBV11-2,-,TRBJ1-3,TGTGCCAGCAGCTTAGACAGGATGACCTCTGGAAACACCATATATTTT,CASSLDRMTSGNTIYF
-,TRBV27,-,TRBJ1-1,TGTGCCAGCAGCCACCCTCTAGGGGCTCCCACTGAAGCTTTCTTT,CASSHPLGAPTEAFF
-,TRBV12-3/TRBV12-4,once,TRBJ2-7,TGTGCCAGCAGGAGCCAAACTTGGAGCGAGCAGTACTTC,CASRSQTWSEQYF
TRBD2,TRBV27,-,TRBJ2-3,TGTGCCAGCAGTCTACGGACTAGCGGGTTCTCCACAGATACGCAGTATTTT,CASSLRTSGFSTDTQYF
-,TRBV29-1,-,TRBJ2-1,TGCAGCGTTGTGGGCGGGGCCGCTCGGCAGCAGTTCTTC,CSVVGGAARQQFF
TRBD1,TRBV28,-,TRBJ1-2,TGTGCCAGCAGTTTGCCCCTAGGTGGGACAGCTGTCGATGGCTACACCTTC,CASSLPLGGTAVDGYTF
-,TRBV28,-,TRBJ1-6,TGTGCCAGCAGTACGCACGGGAGCTCCTATAATTCACCCCTCCACTTT,CASSTHGSSYNSPLHF
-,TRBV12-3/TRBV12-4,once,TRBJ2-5,TGTGCCAGCAGTTTGGGGCAGGGTGAGACCCAGTACTTC,CASSLGQGETQYF
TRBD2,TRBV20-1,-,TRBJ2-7,TGCAGTGCCAGTTTAGGCCAGCGGGGCCCCTACGAGCAGTACTTC,CSASLGQRGPYEQYF
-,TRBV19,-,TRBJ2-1,TGTGCCAGTGGGCACAATGAGCAGTTCTTC,CASGHNEQFF
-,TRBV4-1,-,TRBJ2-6,TGCGCCAGCAGCCAAGATTCAGGCCAGACCTTTTCTGGGGCCAACGTCCTGACTTTC,CASSQDSGQTFSGANVLTF
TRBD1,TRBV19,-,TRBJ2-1,TGTGCCACCGCACCAGGGGGCTACAATGAGCAGTTCTTC,CATAPGGYNEQFF
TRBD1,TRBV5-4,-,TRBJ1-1,TGTGCCAGCAGACGGGACAGGGGGGGGGAAGGAGCTTTCTTT,CASRRDRGGEGAFF
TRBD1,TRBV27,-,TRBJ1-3,TGTGCCAGCAGTACCGACAGGGGGCTAAGAGGAAACACCATATATTTT,CASSTDRGLRGNTIYF
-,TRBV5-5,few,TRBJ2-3,TGTGCCAGCAGCTTTCGGGGGACCACTAGCACAGATACGCAGTATTTT,CASSFRGTTSTDTQYF
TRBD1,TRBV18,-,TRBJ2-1,TGTGCCAGCTCACCAGACAGGGGCAAATCCTACAATGAGCAGTTCTTC,CASSPDRGKSYNEQFF
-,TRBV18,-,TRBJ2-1,TGTGCCAGCTCACCAGTAAATCTCAATGAGCAGTTCTTC,CASSPVNLNEQFF
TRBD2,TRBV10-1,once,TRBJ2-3,TGCGCCAGCAGTGAGTCCGGGACTAGATCTGGTACGCAGTATTTT,CASSESGTRSGTQYF
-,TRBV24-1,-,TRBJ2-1,TGTGCCACCAGTGCACAGGGACGATACAATGAGCAGTTCTTC,CATSAQGRYNEQFF
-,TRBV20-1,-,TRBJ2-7,TGCAGTGCTCCCTCAGCAGGCGAGCAGTACTTC,CSAPSAGEQYF
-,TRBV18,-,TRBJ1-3,TGTGCCAGCTCTCACGAGGTTTCCTCTGGAAACACCATATATTTT,CASSHEVSSGNTIYF
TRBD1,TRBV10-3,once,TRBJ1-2,TGTGCCATCAGTGAGTCGGGGACAGGGGATGGCTACACCTTC,CAISESGTGDGYTF
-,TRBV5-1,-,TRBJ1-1,TGCGCCAGCAGCTTGCTGGTAGGGGACACTGAAGCTTTCTTT,CASSLLVGDTEAFF
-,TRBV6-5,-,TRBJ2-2,TGTGCCAGCAGTTACAAACAGGGCACCGGGGAGCTGTTTTTT,CASSYKQGTGELFF
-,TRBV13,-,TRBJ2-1,TGTGCCAGCAGCTCCAGGGCCGTGTTGGGCAATGAGCAGTTCTTC,CASSSRAVLGNEQFF
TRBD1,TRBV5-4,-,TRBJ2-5,TGTGCCAGCAGTTCGCGACAGACAGGGAAAGGAGAGACCCAGTACTTC,CASSSRQTGKGETQYF
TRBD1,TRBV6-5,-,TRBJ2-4,TGTGCCAGCAGCTCAGCTCAGGGGGCGAGAGGATACTTC,CASSSAQGARGYF
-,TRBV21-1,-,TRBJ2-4,TGTGCCAGCAGCAAATTAAGGTTAGGGGTCAAAAACATTCAGTACTTC,CASSKLRLGVKNIQYF
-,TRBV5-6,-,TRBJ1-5,TGTGCCAGCAGCTTGGCTGGGGGCGGGCAGCCCCAGCATTTT,CASSLAGGGQPQHF
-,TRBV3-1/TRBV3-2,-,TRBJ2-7,TGTGCCAGCAGCCCTACTCGGACTCTCGTCTACGAGCAGTACTTC,CASSPTRTLVYEQYF
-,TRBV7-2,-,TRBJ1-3,TGTGCCAGCAGCTTAGTTCAGGGTTATGGAAACACCATATATTTT,CASSLVQGYGNTIYF
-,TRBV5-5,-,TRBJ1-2,TGTGCCAGCAGCCGTGACAGGAACTATGGCTACACCTTC,CASSRDRNYGYTF
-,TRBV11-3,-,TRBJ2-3,TGTGCCAGCAGCTTTGGAGGGGCTAACCCCAACACAGATACGCAGTATTTT,CASSFGGANPNTDTQYF
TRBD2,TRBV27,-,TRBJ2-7,TGTGCCAGCAGTTTAGGAAAAGCGGGATTTAACGAGCAGTACTTC,CASSLGKAGFNEQYF
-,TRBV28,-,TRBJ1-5,TGTGCCAGCAGTTTTTACGGAGATCAGCCCCAGCATTTT,CASSFYGDQPQHF
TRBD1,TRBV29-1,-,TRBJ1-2,TGCAGCGTTGAGGGACAGGATGGCTACACCTTC,CSVEGQDGYTF
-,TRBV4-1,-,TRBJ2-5,TGCGCCAGCAGCCGGCTAGAGACGGAGACCCAGTACTTC,CASSRLETETQYF
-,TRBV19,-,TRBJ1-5,TGTGCCAGTAGTATTGATCGACCAGGGTCTTATAGCAATCAGCCCCAGCATTTT,CASSIDRPGSYSNQPQHF
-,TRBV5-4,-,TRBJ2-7,TGTGCCAGCAGCTTGAGCCCCAAGGGGATATACGAGCAGTACTTC,CASSLSPKGIYEQYF